This is a list of T cell receptor beta chains from one sample in a study of T cell changes during pregnancy in multiple sclerosis. Method: immunoSEQ multiplex PCR; TCRdb's copy keeps in-frame clones and lacks some. The sample has tens of thousands of clones; approximately 93% are singletons. Sequenced material: CD8+ T cells from peripheral blood mononuclear cells, taken in the third trimester of pregnancy. The receptor set was obtained from a female donor with multiple sclerosis, enrolled in a pregnancy study. Each CDR3 is given with its conserved first and last residue. D genes are given only for firm matches. The size entry is marked missing in some rows and otherwise reads once, few, many or a size class.

d_gene,v_gene,abundance,j_gene,CDR3nt,CDR3aa
-,TRBV7-9,-,TRBJ1-1,TGTGCCAGCAGCTTAGTGCAGGGCATGAACACTGAAGCTTTCTTT,CASSLVQGMNTEAFF
TRBD1,TRBV7-9,-,TRBJ2-1,TGTGCCAGCAGCTCACAGGGGTTGGATGAGCAGTTCTTC,CASSSQGLDEQFF
-,TRBV5-1,-,TRBJ1-6,TGCGCCAGCAGCTTGGCGGAGACAGGTACCAATTCACCCCTCCACTTT,CASSLAETGTNSPLHF
-,TRBV6-6,-,TRBJ1-6,TGTGCCAGCAGTTCCCAGGTATTCTATAATTCACCCCTCCACTTT,CASSSQVFYNSPLHF
-,TRBV6-1,-,TRBJ2-7,TGTGCCAGCAGTGCCACCAGATCCTACGAGCAGTACTTC,CASSATRSYEQYF
TRBD1,TRBV7-9,-,TRBJ2-4,TGTGCCAGCAGCAGTAATCGGGACAGGGTGGGAAACATTCAGTACTTC,CASSSNRDRVGNIQYF
TRBD1,TRBV7-2,-,TRBJ1-2,TGTGCCAGCAGCCCCCGAGACAGGGACGCGGCGAGGGGCGGCTACACCTTC,CASSPRDRDAARGGYTF
TRBD1,TRBV29-1,-,TRBJ1-2,TGCAGCGTTGAATCCGGACAGGGCGACTATGGCTACACCTTC,CSVESGQGDYGYTF
-,TRBV4-1,-,TRBJ1-5,TGCGCCAGCAGCCCTGATGCGGGTCAGCCCCAGCATTTT,CASSPDAGQPQHF
-,TRBV4-1,-,TRBJ1-1,TGCGCCAGCAGCCAAGATTCGGACACTGAAGCTTTCTTT,CASSQDSDTEAFF
TRBD2,TRBV6-4,-,TRBJ2-1,TGTGCCAGCAGTGTCCCGACTAGCGGGGGAACCTACAATGAGCAGTTCTTC,CASSVPTSGGTYNEQFF
TRBD1,TRBV28,-,TRBJ1-2,TGTGCCAGCAGCCATAAACCCGGGACAGGGGAGGGGGGCTACACCTTC,CASSHKPGTGEGGYTF
-,TRBV4-1,-,TRBJ2-5,TGCGCCAGCAGCCAAGATCGTGACTACCCCCCGGAGACCCAGTACTTC,CASSQDRDYPPETQYF
-,TRBV7-2,-,TRBJ2-5,TGTGCCAGCAGCTTAGGGCGGCAAGAGACCCAGTACTTC,CASSLGRQETQYF
-,TRBV7-6,-,TRBJ2-1,TGTGCCAGCAGCCTAATTTCCGGGGACATCAGTGGCAATGAGCAGTTCTTC,CASSLISGDISGNEQFF
-,TRBV5-1,-,TRBJ2-5,TGCGCCAGCAGTACTCTCCCGGGAACACAAGAGACCCAGTACTTC,CASSTLPGTQETQYF
TRBD1,TRBV9,-,TRBJ1-2,TGTGCCAGCAGCAGTTGGGACAGACGCTATGGCTACACCTTC,CASSSWDRRYGYTF
TRBD2,TRBV5-4,few,TRBJ2-1,TGTGCCAGCAGCTCAGGACTAGCGGGGGCCGGGGAGCAGTTCTTC,CASSSGLAGAGEQFF
TRBD1,TRBV2,once,TRBJ2-7,TGTGCCAGCACCGGACAGGGCTACGAGCAGTACTTC,CASTGQGYEQYF
-,TRBV2,once,TRBJ1-1,TGTGCCAGCGTCCTGCAGGAGGGTGAAGCTTTCTTT,CASVLQEGEAFF
-,TRBV9,-,TRBJ2-6,TGTGCCAGCAGCTCCCGCTCTGGGGCCAACGTCCTGACTTTC,CASSSRSGANVLTF
TRBD1,TRBV5-1,-,TRBJ2-5,TGCGCCAGCATACTTCCCGGCTTTTCCGGGACAGGGGAAGAGACCCAGTACTTC,CASILPGFSGTGEETQYF
-,TRBV5-6,-,TRBJ1-2,TGTGCCAGCAAATCTCAGGGCGACTATGGCTACACCTTC,CASKSQGDYGYTF
TRBD1,TRBV29-1,-,TRBJ1-2,TGCAGCGTGCGAACCGGGACAGGGGGCTATACCTATGGCTACACCTTC,CSVRTGTGGYTYGYTF
TRBD1,TRBV11-3,-,TRBJ1-5,TGTGCCAGCAGCTCGGGACAGCCCAATCAGCCCCAGCATTTT,CASSSGQPNQPQHF
TRBD1,TRBV13,once,TRBJ2-7,TGTGCCAGCAGCTCGGGACAGGAGGTGGACTACGAGCAGTACTTC,CASSSGQEVDYEQYF
-,TRBV13,-,TRBJ2-3,TGTGCCAGCAGCCTGTATACAGATACGCAGTATTTT,CASSLYTDTQYF
-,TRBV9,-,TRBJ1-2,TGTGCCAGCAGCAACAGTGTTTCGGACTATGGCTACACCTTC,CASSNSVSDYGYTF
TRBD1,TRBV5-1,-,TRBJ1-2,TGCGCCAGCAGTCGAGTTGGGACAGGGGATAACTATGGCTACACCTTC,CASSRVGTGDNYGYTF
TRBD1,TRBV4-1,-,TRBJ2-1,TGCGCCAGCAGCCATCCGGGACAGGGGGCGCTTTTGGATGAGCAGTTCTTC,CASSHPGQGALLDEQFF
-,TRBV6-5,-,TRBJ1-5,TGTGCCAGCAGTTACAGGGAGGGCAATCAGCCCCAGCATTTT,CASSYREGNQPQHF
-,TRBV9,-,TRBJ1-3,TGTGCCAGCATGGGGGGGGATGGAAACACCATATATTTT,CASMGGDGNTIYF
TRBD1,TRBV5-6,-,TRBJ2-1,TGTGCCAGCGACTCGGACAGGGACAATGAGCAGTTCTTC,CASDSDRDNEQFF
TRBD1,TRBV7-6,-,TRBJ2-7,TGTGCCAGCAGCCCGATGACAGGGGGCTACGAGCAGTACTTC,CASSPMTGGYEQYF
-,TRBV4-2,-,TRBJ1-1,TGTGCCAGCAGCCCCGGAGGCCAAAAGGGACTCGCTTTCTTT,CASSPGGQKGLAFF
TRBD1,TRBV6-5,-,TRBJ1-1,TGTGCCAGCAGTTATGCCGCAGGGGGCAGGGGGGAAGCTTTCTTT,CASSYAAGGRGEAFF
-,TRBV29-1,few,TRBJ1-1,TGCAGCGTTGTAACAGGTAGCACTGAAGCTTTCTTT,CSVVTGSTEAFF
TRBD1,TRBV7-9,-,TRBJ1-4,TGTGCCAGCAGCGAAAGCAAATACGGGACAGGGAATGAAAAACTGTTTTTT,CASSESKYGTGNEKLFF
-,TRBV9,-,TRBJ2-2,TGTGCCAGCAGCCCGACGGGGGGCGCGTCCGGGGAGCTGTTTTTT,CASSPTGGASGELFF